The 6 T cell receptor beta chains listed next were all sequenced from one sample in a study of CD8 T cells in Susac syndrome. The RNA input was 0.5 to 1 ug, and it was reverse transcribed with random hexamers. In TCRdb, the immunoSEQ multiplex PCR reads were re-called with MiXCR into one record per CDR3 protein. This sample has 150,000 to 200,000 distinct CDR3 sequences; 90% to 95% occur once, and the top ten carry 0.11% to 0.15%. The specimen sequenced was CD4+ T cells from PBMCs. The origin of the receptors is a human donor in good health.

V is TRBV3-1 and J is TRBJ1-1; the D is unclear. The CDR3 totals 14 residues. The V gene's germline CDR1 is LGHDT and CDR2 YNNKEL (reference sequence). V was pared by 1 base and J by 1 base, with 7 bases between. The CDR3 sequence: CASSQGWGNTEAFF. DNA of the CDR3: TGTGCCAGCAGCCAAGGTTGGGGGAACACTGAAGCTTTCTTT.

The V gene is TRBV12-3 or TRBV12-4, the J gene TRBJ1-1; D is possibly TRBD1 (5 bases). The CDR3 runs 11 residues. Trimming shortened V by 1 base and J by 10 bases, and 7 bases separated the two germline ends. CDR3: CASSLVGGAFF. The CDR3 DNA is TGTGCCAGCAGTTTAGTGGGGGGAGCTTTCTTT.

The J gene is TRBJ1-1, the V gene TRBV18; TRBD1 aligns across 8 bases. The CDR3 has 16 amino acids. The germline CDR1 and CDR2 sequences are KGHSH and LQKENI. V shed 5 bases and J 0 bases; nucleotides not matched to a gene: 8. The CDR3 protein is CASSGQGAGVNTEAFF. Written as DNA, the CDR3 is TGTGCCAGCTCAGGTCAGGGGGCAGGGGTGAACACTGAAGCTTTCTTT.

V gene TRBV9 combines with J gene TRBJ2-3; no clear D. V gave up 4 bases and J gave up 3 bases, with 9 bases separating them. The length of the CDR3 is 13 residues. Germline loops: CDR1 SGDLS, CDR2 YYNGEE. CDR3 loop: CASSSTRTDTQYF. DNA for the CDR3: TGTGCCAGCAGCTCGACACGTACAGATACGCAGTATTTT.

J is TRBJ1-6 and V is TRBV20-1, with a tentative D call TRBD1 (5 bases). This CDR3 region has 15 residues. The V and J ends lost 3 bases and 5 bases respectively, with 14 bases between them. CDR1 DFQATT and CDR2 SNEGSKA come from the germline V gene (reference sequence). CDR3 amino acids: CSASPAGSNNSPLHF. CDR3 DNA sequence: TGCAGTGCTAGCCCCGCAGGGAGTAATAATTCACCCCTCCACTTT.

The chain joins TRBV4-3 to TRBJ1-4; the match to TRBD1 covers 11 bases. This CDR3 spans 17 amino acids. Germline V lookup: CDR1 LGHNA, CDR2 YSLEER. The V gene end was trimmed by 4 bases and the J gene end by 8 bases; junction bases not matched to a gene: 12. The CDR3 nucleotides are TGCGCCAGCAGCCTCGAACTAGTTGGGACAGGGGGAGAAAAACTGTTTTTT. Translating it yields CASSLELVGTGGEKLFF.